The rows below give T cell receptor beta chains drawn from one sample of a study of blood T cells in healthy people across ages. A single record per CDR3 protein comes from TCRdb applying MiXCR to the 5' RACE reads. The table includes 1,300,000 or so distinct CDR3 sequences, roughly 59% detected once. What was sequenced was blood. Every receptor here comes from a man between 18 and 35 years old in good health. Both conserved end residues are part of each CDR3. The order of the fields is clone size, D gene, J gene, V gene, CDR3 protein, CDR3 DNA. The D gene is left open where the match is weak. Clone size is not always given. Where it is, it says once, few, many or a class for expanded clones.

>few|-|TRBJ2-7|TRBV20-1
CSARDYYNEQYF
TGCAGTGCTAGAGATTACTACAATGAGCAGTACTTC
>-|-|TRBJ2-7|TRBV27
CASRDTGTAQYF
TGTGCCAGCCGAGACACGGGGACCGCGCAGTACTTC
>-|-|TRBJ1-2|TRBV14
CASSHNGRAYYGYTF
TGTGCCAGCAGCCACAATGGGAGGGCTTACTATGGCTACACCTTC
>-|-|TRBJ1-6|TRBV20-1
CSARDPSFISSYNSPLHF
TGCAGTGCTAGAGATCCCAGCTTTATAAGCTCCTATAATTCACCCCTCCACTTT
>few|-|TRBJ1-2|TRBV20-1
CSARTGSGYTF
TGCAGTGCTAGAACAGGGTCTGGCTACACCTTC
>-|-|TRBJ2-4|TRBV7-2
CASSSLLVAPLAKNIQYF
TGTGCCAGCAGCTCCTTACTAGTGGCCCCCCTAGCCAAAAACATTCAGTACTTC
>-|-|TRBJ2-5|TRBV6-2/TRBV6-3
CASSTGKNQETQYF
TGTGCCAGCAGCACCGGGAAGAACCAAGAGACCCAGTACTTC
>-|TRBD1|TRBJ2-4|TRBV3-1
CASSQQETGGSIQYF
TGTGCCAGCAGCCAACAAGAAACAGGGGGTAGCATTCAGTACTTC
>-|-|TRBJ2-1|TRBV29-1
CSAGFYNEQFF
TGCAGCGCCGGATTCTACAATGAGCAGTTCTTC
>-|-|TRBJ2-1|TRBV4-1
CASSQAGHNEQFF
TGCGCCAGCAGCCAAGCGGGGCACAATGAGCAGTTCTTC
>-|-|TRBJ2-5|TRBV20-1
CSARGGAGEETQYF
TGCAGTGCTAGAGGGGGGGCCGGTGAAGAGACCCAGTACTTC
>-|-|TRBJ2-1|TRBV12-3/TRBV12-4
CASSDTLPGRKYNEQFF
TGTGCCAGCAGTGATACGCTCCCGGGACGGAAATACAATGAGCAGTTCTTC
>-|TRBD2|TRBJ2-7|TRBV5-1
CASSLGSGLAGGYEQYF
TGCGCCAGCAGCTTGGGATCGGGACTAGCGGGAGGATACGAGCAGTACTTC
>-|-|TRBJ2-5|TRBV7-2
CASSFDGWEQYF
TGTGCCAGCAGCTTCGACGGCTGGGAGCAGTACTTC
>-|-|TRBJ2-7|TRBV4-3
CASSHKTGRYEQYF
TGCGCCAGCAGCCATAAGACAGGGAGGTACGAGCAGTACTTC
>-|TRBD2|TRBJ2-3|TRBV20-1
CSANLWTSGSTDTQYF
TGCAGTGCCAACCTTTGGACTAGCGGATCCACAGATACGCAGTATTTT
>few|-|TRBJ2-1|TRBV25-1
CASSERGFYEQFF
TGTGCCAGCAGTGAAAGAGGTTTCTATGAGCAGTTCTTC
>-|TRBD1|TRBJ1-6|TRBV20-1
CSARRSRTGGSPLHF
TGCAGTGCTAGAAGATCTAGGACAGGAGGTTCACCCCTCCACTTT
>-|-|TRBJ2-7|TRBV12-3/TRBV12-4
CASGYNRGGHEQYF
TGTGCCAGCGGGTACAACAGGGGAGGTCACGAGCAGTACTTC
>few|TRBD2|TRBJ2-3|TRBV20-1
CSAELAGGPRDTQYF
TGCAGTGCTGAACTAGCGGGGGGCCCTCGAGATACGCAGTATTTT
>-|TRBD1|TRBJ2-2|TRBV12-3/TRBV12-4
CATGQGMGELFF
TGTGCCACGGGACAGGGGATGGGGGAGCTGTTTTTT
>-|TRBD2|TRBJ2-5|TRBV11-1
CASSLRLAGKETQYF
TGTGCCAGCAGCCTTAGACTAGCGGGAAAAGAGACCCAGTACTTC
>-|-|TRBJ2-3|TRBV14
CASSQVFGRGTADTQYF
TGTGCCAGCAGCCAGGTGTTCGGCAGGGGTACCGCAGATACGCAGTATTTT
>-|TRBD1|TRBJ1-1|TRBV6-4
CASSKQGSTEAFF
TGTGCCAGCAGTAAACAGGGGAGCACTGAAGCTTTCTTT
>-|-|TRBJ2-5|TRBV10-3
CATRNTGIQETQYF
TGTGCCACCAGAAATACCGGGATACAAGAGACCCAGTACTTC
>-|TRBD1|TRBJ2-2|TRBV30
CAANRGMEELFF
TGTGCCGCGAACAGGGGAATGGAGGAGCTGTTTTTT
>few|TRBD2|TRBJ2-3|TRBV6-5
CASSRTSGGSDTQYF
TGTGCCAGCAGTCGAACTAGCGGGGGGTCAGATACGCAGTATTTT
>-|TRBD1|TRBJ1-6|TRBV5-1
CASSPDRTGVNSPLHF
TGCGCCAGCAGCCCGGATAGGACAGGGGTTAATTCACCCCTCCACTTT
>few|-|TRBJ2-1|TRBV13
CASSLELRRYNEQFF
TGTGCCAGCAGCTTAGAACTGCGGAGATACAATGAGCAGTTCTTC
>few|TRBD1|TRBJ2-7|TRBV7-2
CASSLDRASYEQYF
TGTGCCAGCAGTCTAGACAGGGCCTCCTACGAGCAGTACTTC
>-|-|TRBJ1-2|TRBV15
CATSRGGARTVGGYTF
TGTGCCACCAGCAGAGGAGGGGCACGGACCGTCGGTGGCTACACCTTC
>few|-|TRBJ2-7|TRBV9
CASSVEGTGEQYF
TGTGCCAGCAGCGTGGAGGGGACGGGCGAGCAGTACTTC
>-|TRBD1|TRBJ2-1|TRBV6-1
CASSGDRAYNEQFF
TGTGCCAGCAGTGGGGACAGGGCCTACAATGAGCAGTTCTTC
>-|TRBD1|TRBJ2-5|TRBV11-2
CASSPWTGVQETQYF
TGTGCCAGCAGCCCCTGGACAGGAGTCCAAGAGACCCAGTACTTC
>-|-|TRBJ2-1|TRBV7-9
CASTLGGGQQCEQFF
TGTGCCAGCACCCTAGGAGGGGGTCAGCAATGCGAGCAGTTCTTC
>-|TRBD2|TRBJ2-7|TRBV29-1
CSVLGLAGVSYEQYF
TGCAGCGTCTTAGGACTAGCGGGAGTCTCCTACGAGCAGTACTTC
>-|-|TRBJ1-1|TRBV6-5
CASSSTGTTEAFF
TGTGCCAGCAGTTCCACAGGGACCACTGAAGCTTTCTTT
>-|-|TRBJ2-1|TRBV2
CASSFRDLYNEQFF
TGTGCCAGCAGCTTCCGGGACTTGTACAATGAGCAGTTCTTC
>-|-|TRBJ1-6|TRBV27
CASSLAGAMNSPLHF
TGTGCCAGCAGTTTGGCCGGCGCGATGAATTCACCCCTCCACTTT
>-|-|TRBJ1-5|TRBV28
CASSLRARAYSNQPQHF
TGTGCCAGCAGCCTCAGGGCCAGAGCGTATAGCAATCAGCCCCAGCATTTT
>-|-|TRBJ1-1|TRBV5-1
CASSLAKGGTEAFF
TGCGCCAGCAGCTTGGCGAAGGGCGGAACTGAAGCTTTCTTT
>-|-|TRBJ2-7|TRBV20-1
CSARDRQAYEQYF
TGCAGTGCTAGAGATCGACAGGCGTACGAGCAGTACTTC
>-|TRBD2|TRBJ2-7|TRBV6-1
CVSRLAGEGSYEQYF
TGTGTCAGCAGGCTAGCGGGAGAGGGCTCCTACGAGCAGTACTTC
>-|TRBD2|TRBJ2-2|TRBV12-5
CASGYWRERITGELFF
TGTGCTAGTGGTTATTGGCGGGAGCGTATCACCGGGGAGCTGTTTTTT
>-|-|TRBJ2-7|TRBV6-2/TRBV6-3
CASTWDGPYEQYF
TGTGCCAGCACTTGGGACGGCCCTTACGAGCAGTACTTC
>-|-|TRBJ2-1|TRBV4-2
CASSQTEWGYEQFF
TGTGCCAGCAGCCAGACAGAATGGGGCTATGAGCAGTTCTTC
>-|-|TRBJ2-1|TRBV20-1
CSAMGPTGKLFSYNEQFF
TGCAGTGCTATGGGGCCGACAGGAAAACTCTTCTCCTACAATGAGCAGTTCTTC
>-|TRBD2|TRBJ2-7|TRBV6-5
CASSYLAGELYEQYF
TGTGCCAGCAGTTATTTAGCGGGGGAGCTCTACGAGCAGTACTTC
>-|-|TRBJ1-6|TRBV2
CASSDSSPLHF
TGTGCCAGCAGTGATAGTTCACCCCTCCACTTT
>few|TRBD1|TRBJ2-7|TRBV18
CASSPKTGLNYEQYF
TGTGCCAGCTCACCTAAGACAGGGTTAAACTACGAGCAGTACTTC
>few|-|TRBJ2-3|TRBV6-6
CASSYSIDPPDTQYF
TGTGCCAGCAGTTACTCGATCGACCCCCCGGATACGCAGTATTTT
>-|TRBD1|TRBJ1-2|TRBV5-1
CASSLSDRADGRENYGYTF
TGCGCCAGCAGCTTGTCCGACAGGGCGGACGGGCGGGAGAACTATGGCTACACCTTC
>many|-|TRBJ2-7|TRBV9
CASSVGQTYEQYF
TGTGCCAGCAGCGTAGGACAGACCTACGAGCAGTACTTC
>-|-|TRBJ1-1|TRBV7-9
CACSPGRVLGNTEAFF
TGTGCCTGCAGCCCCGGACGAGTTTTGGGGAACACTGAAGCTTTCTTT
>-|TRBD2|TRBJ2-3|TRBV7-2
CASSLNGAGVADTQYF
TGTGCCAGCAGCTTAAACGGAGCGGGAGTTGCGGATACGCAGTATTTT
>-|-|TRBJ2-7|TRBV5-1
CASSFNHRDNSYEQYF
TGCGCCAGCAGCTTTAACCACCGGGACAACTCCTACGAGCAGTACTTC